This T cell receptor beta chain was captured by sequencing in a study of CD8 T cell repertoires and HIV-1 epitope variants. Study background: T cells were stimulated with Twenty-five Gag and Nef peptides separately. Epitopes were three Gag families plus Nef HW9 and YT9. Separate from the cultures, 1M uncultured T cells served as baseline.

The V end was cut by 5 bases, the J end by 3 bases, with 19 bases between. CDR1 SEHNR and CDR2 FQNEAQ come from the germline V gene (reference sequence). The CDR3 loop spans 16 amino acids. Profiling relied on immunoSEQ multiplex PCR, and the TCRdb table lists in-frame clones only, not all of them. The sample contains 4,500 to 7,000 clones, under 80% of which appear only once. Study results and caveats: Most of the nine antigen-specific clonotypes appeared cross-reactive to autologous or escape variants.

This clone occurred once. As yet, its antigen is unknown. This TCR came from a male donor with HIV. What was sequenced was cultured CD8+ T cells derived from PBMCs. The gene calls are TRBV7-9 and TRBJ1-2, with unresolved D. In DNA, the CDR3 is TGTGCCAGCAGCCCTTGGCCGGTAGAATTGGACTATGGCTACACCTTC. The encoded protein is CASSPWPVELDYGYTF.